This T cell receptor (beta chain) was recovered during a study of T-cell reconstitution after alpha-beta-depleted transplantation in children. Overall study results and limits: T-cell counts and diversity at one year post-transplant came mainly from newly produced T cells. Approximately two months post-transplant, alpha-beta T cells reportedly originated from several hundred expanded graft clones. Where some patients showed high TCRbeta diversity at day 60, it came from recipient T cells and thymic progenitors that had survived.

With V trimmed by 5 bases and J by 5 bases, 5 bases remained unmatched. CDR3 length: 14 amino acids. The V gene's germline CDR1 is DFQATT and CDR2 SNEGSKA (reference sequence). This clonotype has ten or more counts. What it binds is not known. This sample's TCRbeta library carried unique molecular identifier barcodes. TCRdb recomputed calls from the PCR reads with MiXCR, one row per CDR3 protein. This table holds around 700,000 distinct CDR3 sequences, around 13% found once. The sequencing used PBMCs, collected before TCRalphabeta/CD19-depleted stem cell transplant. The genes are TRBV20-1 and TRBJ2-3; 12 bases match TRBD2. The receptor comes from a girl aged 2-15 years with congenital amegakaryocytic thrombocytopenia, due to receive a stem cell transplant. This CDR3 reads CSAAPGLAGDTQYF. The CDR3 coding sequence is TGCAGTGCTGCCCCGGGACTAGCGGGAGATACGCAGTATTTT.